This TCR beta chain was recorded in a study of blood T cells in healthy people across ages (dated by TCRdb to 2013 to 2016). About the study as a whole: In model experiments, template switching captured about one uniquely barcoded TCR beta cDNA molecule for every two T cells. Donors were grouped into four age groups: young (average roughly 15 years), middle-aged (over 35), aged (over 55) and long-lived (about 89). The study measured age-related changes in TCR beta repertoire diversity using deep sequencing normalized with unique cDNA molecular identifiers. Using the same blood draw, the study looked at two additional independent replicas of 1 million unique cDNA reads for two donors, one aged 18 to 30 and the other aged 80 or older. Summary of the overall study and its limitations: Conclusive comparison of naive and antigen-experienced compartments was prevented by the profiling of bulk unsorted PBMCs. Compared with the aged group, the long-lived group had more naive CD4+ T cells, fewer expanded clones and increased TCR diversity, a pattern suggesting age selection. The CMV infection status of donors was not known, potentially confounding age-related changes in expanded clonotypes. Estimates of total diversity based on one million sequenced T cells were regarded as lower bounds and as underestimates. As age increased, observed TCR beta diversity per million T cells dropped in a roughly linear way, and a significant reduction was already evident by age roughly 36. A strong correlation was found between observed TCR beta diversity and the percentage of naive T cells measured by flow cytometry.

The library was produced with 5' RACE. The sample was run on an Illumina HiSeq 2500. A second roughly 6 to 11 cycle PCR used a sample-barcoded 5' primer and a J-beta primer mix. Each TCR beta cDNA molecule received a unique molecular identifier from a template-switch 5' adaptor carrying 12 random nucleotides. Each sample yielded at least 2.5 million CDR3-containing paired-end reads. First-strand cDNA was synthesized from all RNA with the Mint cDNA synthesis kit, primed by a TRBC-specific oligonucleotide. Following uracil-DNA glycosylase treatment, a first 18-cycle PCR with universal primers M1SS and BC2_uni_R was performed on all cDNA. On the study's bioinformatics: For normalization, 1 million high-quality reads, each with a distinct molecular identifier, were randomly selected from each sample. Reads sharing molecular identifiers were discarded rather than binned into consensus sequences. MiTCR, with a Q25 quality threshold and the strictest error-elimination algorithm, was used for CDR3 identification, clonotype clustering and error correction. Lower-bound total TCR beta diversity was estimated with a nonparametric unseen species model using Euler transformation. TCRdb's own reprocessing of the public reads used fastp at Q25 and MiXCR and kept productive beta chains. Rows with a matching CDR3 protein are joined into one entry that keeps the most common DNA and genes. TCRdb's processing, not the authors' own work, is the source of the V and J calls. The sample contains hundreds of thousands of distinct CDR3 sequences, over 25% of them found a single time. The leading ten clones occupy 3% to 4% of the sample.

In its sample, this clonotype was seen a few times. Its antigen is not yet known. No qualities accompany the bases; no much larger clone lies one base away. Donors were 30 to 45 systemically healthy Caucasian individuals from Russia aged about 6 to 100 years. Each donor gave about 9.2 milliliters of peripheral blood, drawn into EDTA-treated Vacutainer tubes. PBMCs were isolated by Ficoll-Paque density-gradient centrifugation, with at least 7 million obtained per sample. Total RNA, at least 6 micrograms per sample, was extracted from PBMCs with Trizol reagent. Naive CD45RAhigh/CD27high T cell percentages were measured by flow cytometry on a PBMC aliquot from every donor. These data are also associated with another study on T cells of mothers and their children. According to the second study: Donors were nine systemically healthy Caucasian individuals: three mothers and their six children. cDNA synthesis consumed the entire amount of extracted RNA, loaded at approximately 1.6 ug RNA in each 15 ul reaction. Sample barcodes and 2-4 random nucleotides were added via the M1S primer in the second PCR. Over 8.5 million TCR beta CDR3 reads were obtained for each mother, and 2.5 million to 3 million reads were obtained for each child. Thymic selection similarly shapes TCR recombination output in related and unrelated pairs, with minor effect from inherited differences. Normalized repertoire overlap was always found to be slightly, but never significantly, higher in related mother-child pairs than in unrelated mother-child pairs. Persistent microchimeric T cell clones were not detected, at a sensitivity of 85 to 100 clones per million clonotypes. Deep NGS was used in the study to compare the TCR beta repertoires of mothers and children and to look for features that separate related mother-child pairs from unrelated individuals. The mean age was roughly 36 +/- 4 years for the mothers and around 10 +/- 4 years for the children. After adapter ligation with NEBNext reagents, the libraries were sequenced on Illumina HiSeq 2000 with 100+100 nt paired-end reads. To prevent cross-contamination, the mother and child libraries were prepared a month apart and were sequenced in separate runs. Between roughly 500,000 and 2,300,000 distinct TCR beta clonotypes were identified per donor. Naive TCR beta clonotypes were estimated from low-frequency clonotypes matched to each donor's FACS-determined naive share, without sorting.

The receptor comes from a boy between 2 and 10 years old in good health. What was sequenced was blood.

The CDR3 loop reads CASSRDRGSGYTF. The sequence in DNA is TGTGCCAGCAGCCGGGACAGGGGGTCTGGCTACACCTTC. The chain is encoded by TRBV6-1 joined to TRBJ1-2; 11 junctional bases match TRBD1. At the junction V is shortened by 6 bases and J by 7 bases; bases outside the gene matches: 4. Taken from the germline V gene, the CDR1 and CDR2 loops are MNHNS and SASEGT. Including cysteine and phenylalanine, the CDR3 has 13 amino acids. Of the read, only the CDR3 DNA is kept; its 39 bases are in frame from base 1.